The 28 T cell receptor beta chains listed next were all sequenced from one sample in a study of blood T cell repertoires in COVID-19. Produced via immunoSEQ multiplex PCR; TCRdb's table is partial and in-frame only. The data hold 150,000 or so clones, with around 79% observed a single time. The sequenced sample consisted of PBMCs or T cells enriched from blood (not recorded which). The source is a man aged 50-60 years who had recovered from COVID-19.

The rearrangement links TRBV3-1 (or the pseudogene TRBV3-2) to TRBJ2-7; weak D call: TRBD1 (5 bases). The CDR3 contains 15 residues. Germline V CDR1 and CDR2: LGHDT, YNNKEL (reference sequence). V was clipped by 0 bases and J by 2 bases, with 11 bases between them. CDR3 nucleotides: TGTGCCAGCAGCCAAGACCCACAGGCAGCCTACGAGCAGTACTTC. Protein: CASSQDPQAAYEQYF.

This clone appeared a single time. The chain links TRBV6-5 to TRBJ1-4; a possible D gene is TRBD1 (6 bases). This CDR3 is built from 15 residues. Germline V gives CDR1 MNHEY, CDR2 SVGAGI. Trimming removed 2 bases from V and 8 bases from J, with 15 bases in between. CDR3 in DNA: TGTGCCAGCAGTTACCGTCAGCCCGGACAGGAAAAACTGTTTTTT. Protein sequence: CASSYRQPGQEKLFF.

The chain recombines TRBV6-1 with TRBJ1-4, with a weak D call TRBD1 (5 bases). The CDR3 sequence is 13 residues long. Germline values: CDR1 MNHNS, CDR2 SASEGT. V was cut by 2 bases and J by 8 bases, with 9 bases left in between. CDR3 sequence (DNA): TGTGCCAGCAGTGAACAGGGAAGAGAAAAACTGTTTTTT. Translated, it gives CASSEQGREKLFF.

This chain uses TRBV29-1 with TRBJ2-7; possible D gene TRBD2, 6 bases. The CDR3 is 13 residues long. Germline CDR1 SQVTM, CDR2 ANQGSEA. Trimming pared 4 bases from V and 0 bases from J, leaving 10 bases between. For the CDR3, the DNA is TGCAGCGTTGTCGGCGGGACCTCCTACGAGCAGTACTTC. It specifies CSVVGGTSYEQYF.

The rearrangement links TRBV2 to TRBJ1-4, with D maybe TRBD1 (5 bases). Trimming pared 9 bases from V and 1 base from J, leaving 15 bases between. The CDR3 is 15 residues long. The germline V gene encodes CDR1 SNHLY and CDR2 FYNNEI. CDR3: CASQTSRETNEKLFF. CDR3 in DNA: TGTGCCAGTCAAACTTCCAGGGAAACTAATGAAAAACTGTTTTTT.

CDR3 loop: CASSPGLGSTDTQYF. CDR3 DNA sequence: TGTGCCAGCTCACCCGGACTAGGATCCACAGATACGCAGTATTTT. This rearrangement joins TRBV18 to TRBJ2-3, with 7 bases that match TRBD2. The CDR3 has 15 residues. J lost 2 bases, V lost 3 bases, and 5 bases had no gene match. In germline, CDR1 is KGHSH, CDR2 LQKENI.

The chain employs TRBV27 and TRBJ2-5; 12 bases match TRBD2. Germline CDR1 reads MNHEY; CDR2 reads SMNVEV (reference sequence). V lost 6 bases to trimming and J lost 1 base; unmatched junction nucleotides: 6. The CDR3 is 16 amino acids. Here the CDR3 reads CASRFLAGGPQETQYF. CDR3 DNA sequence: TGTGCCAGCAGGTTCCTAGCGGGGGGGCCCCAAGAGACCCAGTACTTC.

The chain recombines TRBV6-5 with TRBJ1-1; a weak D match, TRBD1 (6 bases). Per germline, CDR1 MNHEY and CDR2 SVGAGI. The length of the CDR3 is 14 residues. With 7 bases removed from V and 4 bases from J, the gap between germline ends came to 16 bases. CDR3 loop: CASTVTHRATEAFF. In DNA form, the CDR3 reads TGTGCCAGCACCGTCACCCACAGGGCCACTGAAGCTTTCTTT.

The rearrangement uses TRBV28 and TRBJ2-3; 14 bases map to TRBD2. Germline loops: CDR1 MDHEN, CDR2 SYDVKM. This CDR3 contains 15 residues. The trim removed 6 bases at V and 6 bases at J, leaving 5 bases unmatched. Here the CDR3 reads CASRGTSGSWDTQYF. The CDR3 nucleotides read TGTGCCAGCAGAGGGACTAGCGGGAGTTGGGATACGCAGTATTTT.

The chain combines TRBV7-6 with TRBJ2-2; 9 nucleotides agree with TRBD1. CDR1 is SGHVS, CDR2 FNYEAQ, per germline. CDR3 length equals 15 residues. V lost 5 bases, J lost 5 bases, and 6 bases stayed unmatched. CDR3 DNA: TGTGCCAGCAGCCGGGACAGGGATGGAACCGGGGAGCTGTTTTTT. It specifies CASSRDRDGTGELFF.

The chain recombines TRBV18 with TRBJ2-1; TRBD2 matches at 13 bases. This CDR3 comprises 18 residues. The V gene end was trimmed by 6 bases and the J gene end by 8 bases; junction bases not matched to a gene: 16. Germline V gene data show CDR1 as KGHSH and CDR2 as LQKENI. The CDR3 sequence is CASSQETPGLAGKDEQFF. CDR3 nucleotide sequence: TGTGCCAGCTCCCAAGAAACCCCGGGACTAGCGGGAAAGGATGAGCAGTTCTTC.

This clone was recorded once. The genes are TRBV19 and TRBJ1-2, with no clear D. V lost 4 bases and J 8 bases, leaving 8 bases between the germline ends. The length of the CDR3 is 11 residues. Germline CDR1 reads LNHDA; CDR2 reads SQIVND (reference sequence). The DNA for the CDR3 is TGTGCCAGTAGTACCAGAACCGGCTACACCTTC. Translating gives CASSTRTGYTF.

V is TRBV6-5 and J is TRBJ2-2; no reliable D call. The CDR3 spans 13 residues. Trimming shortened V by 10 bases and J by 6 bases, and 15 bases separated the two germline ends. CDR1 is MNHEY and CDR2 is SVGAGI in the germline V gene. As DNA, the CDR3 is TGTGCCACCCGCCGAGAGCTCGCCGGGGAGCTGTTTTTT. Its protein is CATRRELAGELFF.

The chain carries TRBV7-3 and TRBJ2-7, with a weak D call TRBD1 (5 bases). Trimming removed 3 bases at V and 5 bases at J, with 17 bases between. The CDR3 is made up of 15 amino acids. The germline V gene encodes CDR1 SGHTA and CDR2 FQGTGA. CDR3 bases: TGTGCCAGCAGCTTTCAGGGAAACAGTATCCACGAGCAGTACTTC. Translation gives CASSFQGNSIHEQYF.

V gene TRBV6-4 combines with J gene TRBJ2-7; 7 bases match TRBD1. Germline CDR1 and CDR2: MRHNA and SNTAGT. The J segment lost 6 bases and the V segment lost 9 bases, leaving 17 bases of the junction unmatched. The CDR3 sequence is 15 residues long. This CDR3 is CASRPSTGSLFEQYF. CDR3 coding DNA: TGTGCCAGTCGGCCCTCGACAGGGTCCTTGTTCGAGCAGTACTTC.

The table lists this clone with a few counts. The V gene is TRBV2, the J gene TRBJ1-5; maybe TRBD1 (6 bases). Trimming took off 4 bases at V and 7 bases at J, with 14 bases between the two ends. The CDR3 covers 14 residues. Germline loops: CDR1 SNHLY, CDR2 FYNNEI. Written as DNA, the CDR3 is TGTGCCAGCAGTGGCGGGGGCGCGAGGCAGCCCCAGCATTTT. Protein: CASSGGGARQPQHF. Complete variable domain (other parts from reference TRBV2 and TRBJ1-5): EPEVTQTPSHQVTQMGQEVILRCVPISNHLYFYWYRQILGQKVEFLVSFYNNEISEKSEIFDDQFSVERPDGSNFTLKIRSTKLEDSAMYFCASSGGGARQPQHFGDGTRLSIL.

V is TRBV24-1 and J is TRBJ2-6; tentatively, D is TRBD1 (6 bases). This CDR3 comprises 16 residues. Germline-derived CDR1 and CDR2 are KGHDR and SFDVKD. Between the trimmed V and J ends, which lost 4 bases and 1 base, there was a span of 10 bases. The CDR3: CATSEATGSGANVLTF. As DNA, the CDR3 is TGTGCCACCAGTGAGGCTACAGGGTCTGGGGCCAACGTCCTGACTTTC.

The V gene is TRBV5-1, the J gene TRBJ2-7; D is unclear. The CDR3 has 13 residues. The V and J ends lost 0 bases and 3 bases respectively, with 7 bases between them. Germline loops: CDR1 SGHRS, CDR2 YFSETQ. The CDR3 loop is CASSLDVGYEQYF. In DNA form, the CDR3 reads TGCGCCAGCAGCTTGGACGTCGGCTACGAGCAGTACTTC.

V usage is TRBV6-5 and J usage is TRBJ2-2; 8 bases match TRBD1. The V gene's germline CDR1 is MNHEY and CDR2 SVGAGI. The V segment lost 2 bases and the J segment 1 base; nucleotides outside the gene matches: 0. CDR3 length equals 15 residues. The CDR3 reads CASSYGQGNTGELFF. The CDR3 nucleotides read TGTGCCAGCAGTTACGGACAGGGGAACACCGGGGAGCTGTTTTTT.

This chain uses TRBV5-4 with TRBJ2-7, with a possible D match to TRBD1 (5 bases). Between the trimmed V and J ends, which lost 3 bases and 6 bases, there was a span of 13 bases. Germline assignment: CDR1 SGHNT and CDR2 YYREEE (reference sequence). This CDR3 comprises 13 residues. The CDR3 loop reads CASSSRVSGEQYF. In nucleotides, the CDR3 is TGTGCCAGCAGCTCCAGGGTGTCGGGCGAGCAGTACTTC.

The V gene is TRBV7-9, the J gene TRBJ2-3, with D perhaps matching TRBD1 (6 bases). CDR1 is SEHNR and CDR2 is FQNEAQ in the germline V gene (reference sequence). The CDR3 consists of 14 residues. Trimming cost V 4 bases and J 5 bases, with 13 bases left between them. The DNA for the CDR3 is TGTGCCAGCAGCTCCGGACAGTATGAAGATACGCAGTATTTT. This gives the protein CASSSGQYEDTQYF.

The V call is TRBV12-3 or TRBV12-4, the J call TRBJ2-7, with a possible D match to TRBD2 (5 bases). Deletions cut 6 bases from V and 3 bases from J, with 12 bases between. This CDR3 spans 13 amino acids. The CDR3 DNA reads as TGTGCCAGCAGCCCCCGCGACTACTACGAGCAGTACTTC. Residues: CASSPRDYYEQYF.

This clone was seen a few times. The rearrangement uses TRBV12-3 or TRBV12-4 and TRBJ2-1; TRBD1 aligns across 10 bases. The CDR3 sequence is 13 residues long. V was pared by 6 bases and J by 13 bases, with 9 bases of the junction left unmatched. The CDR3: CASREGQGTDQFF. Written as DNA, the CDR3 is TGTGCCAGCAGGGAGGGACAGGGGACAGACCAGTTCTTC.

V usage is TRBV10-3 and J usage is TRBJ2-1; D is unclear. Germline V lookup: CDR1 ENHRY, CDR2 SYGVKD. Trimming cost V 2 bases and J 13 bases, with 18 bases left between them. The CDR3 consists of 14 residues. This CDR3 is CAISEETDSPRQFF. Written as DNA, the CDR3 is TGTGCCATCAGTGAGGAAACCGACTCCCCAAGACAGTTCTTC.

The J gene is TRBJ1-3, the V gene TRBV5-1; 8 bases are shared with TRBD1. The J segment lost 7 bases and the V segment lost 2 bases, leaving 2 bases of the junction unmatched. This CDR3 has 13 amino acids. Germline lookup yields CDR1 SGHRS and CDR2 YFSETQ. The CDR3 protein is CASSLNRGNTIYF. The CDR3 DNA reads as TGCGCCAGCAGCTTAAACAGGGGGAACACCATATATTTT.

The chain employs TRBV11-3 and TRBJ2-2, with D maybe TRBD1 (6 bases). Trimming took 5 bases from V and 6 from J, leaving 10 bases between them. Looked up from germline, CDR1 is SGHNT and CDR2 is YENEEA. The CDR3 totals 13 residues. This chain's CDR3 is CASSPGVAGELFF. Written as DNA, the CDR3 is TGTGCCAGCAGCCCAGGGGTGGCCGGGGAGCTGTTTTTT.

The rearrangement links TRBV5-8 to TRBJ1-1; D is unresolved. The V end lost 4 bases, the J end lost 4 bases, and 17 bases lay between the germline ends. The CDR3 has 15 residues. The germline V gene has CDR1 SGHTS and CDR2 YDEGEE. The CDR3 DNA reads as TGTGCCAGCAGCCCCCCTGGGAGCCTTGGCACTGAAGCTTTCTTT. It translates to CASSPPGSLGTEAFF.

The gene calls are TRBV5-1 and TRBJ2-7, with TRBD1 as a possible D gene (5 bases). Germline V gives CDR1 SGHRS, CDR2 YFSETQ. Deletions cut 4 bases from V and 1 base from J, with 15 bases between. This CDR3 spans 15 amino acids. CDR3 amino acids: CASSIGDGGSYEQYF. Written as DNA, the CDR3 is TGCGCCAGCAGCATAGGGGATGGTGGGTCCTACGAGCAGTACTTC.